This TCR beta chain was sequenced during a study of monozygotic twins with inflammatory bowel disease. This CDR3 spans 13 amino acids. CDR1 is SGHTS, CDR2 YDEGEE, per germline. TCRdb re-called the 5' RACE reads and gives one entry per CDR3 protein, without DNA. This specimen shows 150,000 to 200,000 distinct CDR3 sequences; the ten leading clones hold 2% to 2.5%. The sample consisted of blood. V and J are TRBV5-8 and TRBJ1-1; TCRdb's D call, TRBD1, is unchecked because there is no DNA. The TCR sequence derives from a human donor with ulcerative colitis or Crohn's disease, or a healthy co-twin of an affected twin (not recorded which). CDR3 sequence reads: CASRLDRGVGAFF.